Ten or more counts support the clone carrying this T cell receptor (beta chain). What it binds is unknown. The length of the CDR3 is 14 residues. The germline V gene encodes CDR1 KGHSH and CDR2 LQKENI. With 2 bases removed from V and 8 bases from J, the gap between germline ends came to 12 bases. Each CDR3 protein is one row after TCRdb ran MiXCR on the reads. Among roughly 40,000 distinct CDR3 sequences listed, over 9% were seen once. These data come from a study of type 1 regulatory T cells. For the study at large: T-allo10 is an in vitro-generated, Tr1-enriched CD4 T cell product specific for alloantigen. Study-wide findings and caveats: Compared with non-Tr1 cells, Tr1 cells showed a narrower TCR repertoire.

The receptor was isolated from a human donor in good health. V gene TRBV18 combines with J gene TRBJ1-4, with D maybe TRBD1 (5 bases). Material: cultured non-Tr1 T cells, either the whole culture or a sorted T cell fraction (not recorded which). As DNA, the CDR3 is TGTGCCAGCTCACCAGGAGGGGATCCAGAAAAACTGTTTTTT. Amino acid sequence: CASSPGGDPEKLFF.